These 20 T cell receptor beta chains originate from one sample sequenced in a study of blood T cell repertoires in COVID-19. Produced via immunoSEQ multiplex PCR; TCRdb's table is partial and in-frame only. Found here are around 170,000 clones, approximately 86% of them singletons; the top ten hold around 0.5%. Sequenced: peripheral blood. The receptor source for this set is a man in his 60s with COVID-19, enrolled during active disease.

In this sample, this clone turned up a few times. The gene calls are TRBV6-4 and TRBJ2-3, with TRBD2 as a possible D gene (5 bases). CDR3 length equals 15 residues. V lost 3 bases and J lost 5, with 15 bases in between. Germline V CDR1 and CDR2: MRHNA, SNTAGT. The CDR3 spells CASSDISGRIDTQYF. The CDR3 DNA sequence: TGTGCCAGCAGTGATATAAGCGGTAGGATAGATACGCAGTATTTT.

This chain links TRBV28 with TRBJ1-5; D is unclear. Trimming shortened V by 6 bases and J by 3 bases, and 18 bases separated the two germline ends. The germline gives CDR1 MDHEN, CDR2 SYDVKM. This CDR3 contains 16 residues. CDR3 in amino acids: CASSRRGPIDNQPQHF. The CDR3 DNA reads TGTGCCAGCAGCCGTCGCGGGCCGATTGACAATCAGCCCCAGCATTTT.

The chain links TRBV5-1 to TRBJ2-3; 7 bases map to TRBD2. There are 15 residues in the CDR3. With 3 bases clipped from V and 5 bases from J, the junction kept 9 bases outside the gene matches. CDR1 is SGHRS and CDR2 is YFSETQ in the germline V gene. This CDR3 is CASSWRAGVEDTQYF. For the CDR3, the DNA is TGCGCCAGCAGCTGGCGGGCGGGGGTGGAAGATACGCAGTATTTT.

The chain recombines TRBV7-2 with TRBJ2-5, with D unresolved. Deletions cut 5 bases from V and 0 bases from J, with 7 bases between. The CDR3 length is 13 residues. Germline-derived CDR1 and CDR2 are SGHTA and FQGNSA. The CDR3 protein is CASSETYQETQYF. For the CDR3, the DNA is TGTGCCAGCAGCGAGACATACCAAGAGACCCAGTACTTC.

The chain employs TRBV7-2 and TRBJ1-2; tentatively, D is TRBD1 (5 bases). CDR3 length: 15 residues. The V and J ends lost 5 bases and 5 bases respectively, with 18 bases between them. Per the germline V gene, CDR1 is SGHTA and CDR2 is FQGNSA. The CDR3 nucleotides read TGTGCCAGCAGCCTCAAGACCGGGACTCCATATGGCTACACCTTC. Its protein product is CASSLKTGTPYGYTF.

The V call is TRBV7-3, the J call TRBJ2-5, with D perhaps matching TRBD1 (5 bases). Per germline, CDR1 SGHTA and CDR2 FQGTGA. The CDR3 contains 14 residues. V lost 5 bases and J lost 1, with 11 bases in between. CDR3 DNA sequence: TGTGCCAGCAGCCCACAGGCTAGCCAAGAGACCCAGTACTTC. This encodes CASSPQASQETQYF.

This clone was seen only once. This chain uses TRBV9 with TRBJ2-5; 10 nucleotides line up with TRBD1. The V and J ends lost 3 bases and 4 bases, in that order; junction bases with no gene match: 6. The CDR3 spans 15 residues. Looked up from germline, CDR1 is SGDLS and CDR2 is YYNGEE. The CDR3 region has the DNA TGTGCCAGCAGCGGTAGGGGACAGGGGTCAGAGACCCAGTACTTC. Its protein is CASSGRGQGSETQYF.

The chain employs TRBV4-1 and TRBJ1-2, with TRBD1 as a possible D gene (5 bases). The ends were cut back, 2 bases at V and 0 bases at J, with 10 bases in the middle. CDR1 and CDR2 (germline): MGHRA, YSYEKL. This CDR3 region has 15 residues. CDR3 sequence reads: CASSQQSQANYGYTF. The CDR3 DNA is TGCGCCAGCAGCCAACAATCACAGGCTAACTATGGCTACACCTTC.

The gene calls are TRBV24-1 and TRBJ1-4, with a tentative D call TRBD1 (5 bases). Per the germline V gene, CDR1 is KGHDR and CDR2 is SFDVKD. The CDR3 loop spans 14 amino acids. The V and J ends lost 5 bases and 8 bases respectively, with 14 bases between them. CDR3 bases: TGTGCCACCAGTGCCGGACATCGGTCGGAAAAACTGTTTTTT. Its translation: CATSAGHRSEKLFF.

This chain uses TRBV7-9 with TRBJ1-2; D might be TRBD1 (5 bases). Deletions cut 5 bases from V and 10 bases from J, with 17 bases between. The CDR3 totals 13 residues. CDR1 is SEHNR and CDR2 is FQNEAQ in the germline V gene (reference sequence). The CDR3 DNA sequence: TGTGCCAGCAGCCTCCCAGGGCTCCTGCCCTACACCTTC. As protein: CASSLPGLLPYTF. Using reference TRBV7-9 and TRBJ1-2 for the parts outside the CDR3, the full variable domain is DTGVSQNPRHKITKRGQNVTFRCDPISEHNRLYWYRQTLGQGPEFLTYFQNEAQLEKSRLLSDRFSAERPKGSFSTLEIQRTEQGDSAMYLCASSLPGLLPYTFGSGTRLTVV.

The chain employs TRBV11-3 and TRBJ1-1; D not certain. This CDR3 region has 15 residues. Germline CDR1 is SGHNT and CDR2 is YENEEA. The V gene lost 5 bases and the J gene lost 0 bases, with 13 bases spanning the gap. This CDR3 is CASSPQTALNTEAFF. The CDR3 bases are TGTGCCAGCAGCCCGCAGACTGCGCTGAACACTGAAGCTTTCTTT.

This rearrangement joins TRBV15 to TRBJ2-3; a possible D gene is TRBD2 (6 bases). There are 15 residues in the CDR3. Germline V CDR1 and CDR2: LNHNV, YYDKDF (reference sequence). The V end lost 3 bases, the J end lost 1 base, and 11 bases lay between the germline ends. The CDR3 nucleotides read TGTGCCACCAGCAGGCTAGGGGAGGGCACAGATACGCAGTATTTT. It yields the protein CATSRLGEGTDTQYF. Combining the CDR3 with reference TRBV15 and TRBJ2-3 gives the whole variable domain DAMVIQNPRYQVTQFGKPVTLSCSQTLNHNVMYWYQQKSSQAPKLLFHYYDKDFNNEADTPDNFQSRRPNTSFCFLDIRSPGLGDTAMYLCATSRLGEGTDTQYFGPGTRLTVL.

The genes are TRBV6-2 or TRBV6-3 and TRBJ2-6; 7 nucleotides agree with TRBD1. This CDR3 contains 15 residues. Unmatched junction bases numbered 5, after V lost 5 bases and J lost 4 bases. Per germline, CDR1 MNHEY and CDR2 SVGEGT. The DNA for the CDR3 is TGTGCCAGCAGTATGACAGGGCCCGGGGCCAACGTCCTGACTTTC. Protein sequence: CASSMTGPGANVLTF.

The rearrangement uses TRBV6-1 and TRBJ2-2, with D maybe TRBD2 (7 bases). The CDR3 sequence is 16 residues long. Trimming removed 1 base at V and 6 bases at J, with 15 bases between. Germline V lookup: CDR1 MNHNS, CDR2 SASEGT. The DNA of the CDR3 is TGTGCCAGCAGTGAAGAGGGGGAGGGCCCCTCCGGGGAGCTGTTTTTT. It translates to CASSEEGEGPSGELFF.

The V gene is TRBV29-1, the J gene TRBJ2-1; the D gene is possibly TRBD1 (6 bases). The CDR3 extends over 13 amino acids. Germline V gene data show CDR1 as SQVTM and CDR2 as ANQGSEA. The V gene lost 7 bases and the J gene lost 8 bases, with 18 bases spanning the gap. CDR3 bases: TGCAGCGACCTCCGGACAGTTGGATATGAGCAGTTCTTC. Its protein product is CSDLRTVGYEQFF.

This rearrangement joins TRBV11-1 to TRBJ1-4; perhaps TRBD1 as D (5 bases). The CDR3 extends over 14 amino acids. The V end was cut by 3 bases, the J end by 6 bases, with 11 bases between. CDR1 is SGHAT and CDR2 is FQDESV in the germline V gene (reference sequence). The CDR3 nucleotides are TGTGCCAGCAGCTTCGGACATCTATATGAAAAACTGTTTTTT. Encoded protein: CASSFGHLYEKLFF.

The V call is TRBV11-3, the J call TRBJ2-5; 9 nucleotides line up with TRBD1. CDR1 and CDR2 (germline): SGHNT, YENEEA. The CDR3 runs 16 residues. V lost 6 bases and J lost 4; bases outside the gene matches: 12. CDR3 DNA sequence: TGTGCCAGCAGTCGGGGGGTACAGGGGGCAGTAGAGACCCAGTACTTC. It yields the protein CASSRGVQGAVETQYF.

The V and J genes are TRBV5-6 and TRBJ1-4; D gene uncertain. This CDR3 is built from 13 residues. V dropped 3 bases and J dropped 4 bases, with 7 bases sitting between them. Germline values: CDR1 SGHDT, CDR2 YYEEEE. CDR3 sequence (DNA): TGTGCCAGCAGCTCCGGACTTAATGAAAAACTGTTTTTT. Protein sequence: CASSSGLNEKLFF.

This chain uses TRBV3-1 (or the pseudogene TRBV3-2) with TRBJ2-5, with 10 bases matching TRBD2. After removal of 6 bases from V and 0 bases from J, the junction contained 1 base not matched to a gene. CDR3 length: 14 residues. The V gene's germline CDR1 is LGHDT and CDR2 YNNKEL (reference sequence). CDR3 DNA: TGTGCCAGCAGGGGACTAGCGAACCAAGAGACCCAGTACTTC. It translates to CASRGLANQETQYF.

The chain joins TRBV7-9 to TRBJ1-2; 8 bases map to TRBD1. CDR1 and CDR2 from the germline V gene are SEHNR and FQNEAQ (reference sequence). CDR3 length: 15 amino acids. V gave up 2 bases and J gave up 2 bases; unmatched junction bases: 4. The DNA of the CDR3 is TGTGCCAGCAGCTTATTCGACAGGGGAAACTATGGCTACACCTTC. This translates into CASSLFDRGNYGYTF.